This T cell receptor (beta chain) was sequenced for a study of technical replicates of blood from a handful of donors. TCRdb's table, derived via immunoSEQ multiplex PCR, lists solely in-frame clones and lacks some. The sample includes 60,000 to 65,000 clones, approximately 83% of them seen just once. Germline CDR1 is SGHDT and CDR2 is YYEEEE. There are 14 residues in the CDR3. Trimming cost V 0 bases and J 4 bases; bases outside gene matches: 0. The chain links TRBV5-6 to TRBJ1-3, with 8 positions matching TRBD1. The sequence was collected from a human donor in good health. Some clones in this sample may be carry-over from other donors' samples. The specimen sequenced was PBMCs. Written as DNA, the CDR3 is TGTGCCAGCAGCTTGGGACAGGGGGGAAACACCATATATTTT. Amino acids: CASSLGQGGNTIYF.